Below, one T cell receptor (beta chain) is given with its context. What it binds is unknown. CDR3 length: 11 amino acids. V lost 3 bases and J 8 bases, leaving 7 bases between the germline ends. The data derive from a study of early T cells in non-severe SARS-CoV-2 infection. Background on the study: Alpha and beta chains were unpaired, from unsorted whole-blood bulk RNA.

Individual cDNA molecules were tagged with unique molecular identifiers. TCRdb passed the 5' RACE reads through MiXCR, listing each CDR3 protein once. The data hold some 60,000 distinct CDR3 sequences, with roughly a tenth observed a single time. Study-level findings and limits: Matches to VDJdb favored anti-spike CD8 responses and missed private and CD4 specificities.

The receptor was isolated from an adult who was a healthcare worker with PCR-confirmed SARS-CoV-2 infection or an uninfected control (not recorded which). V usage is TRBV12-3 or TRBV12-4 and J usage is TRBJ1-2; unclear D gene. The sample comprised whole blood. CDR3 coding DNA: TGTGCCAGCAGTTTGAAGGAAGGCTACACCTTC. Its translation: CASSLKEGYTF.